The clone carrying this T cell receptor beta chain was counted once. Original analysis: Amplification from reference gene primers served as the basis for estimated nucleated cell counts. Clones were read by immunoSEQ multiplex PCR, and TCRdb kept only the in-frame ones, dropping some. That table supplies the V and J calls and clone size; D and trimming were determined from the DNA. The sample records about 160,000 clones, roughly 84% being singletons. The sample comes from a study of blood T cell repertoires in COVID-19. Study-wide background: The origin of the acute and convalescent COVID-19 samples was the United States, Italy and Spain. T cells, B-cell-depleted T cells, or PBMCs supplied cDNA or gDNA.

V lost 7 bases to trimming and J lost 4 bases, with 16 bases between them. The germline V gene has CDR1 MNHEY and CDR2 SVGAGI. The CDR3 spans 14 residues. This TCR was recovered from a man aged 65 to 85 with acute or convalescent COVID-19. Sequenced: peripheral blood. The chain joins TRBV6-5 to TRBJ1-2, with D perhaps TRBD1 (5 bases). In DNA, the CDR3 is TGTGCCAGCACCAGACCAGGGCTTTCCTATGGCTACACCTTC. Protein product: CASTRPGLSYGYTF.